This T cell receptor beta chain comes out of a study of OX40 agonist ivuxolimab in advanced cancers. Overall study context: Treatment of patients was with ivuxolimab, an agonistic anti-OX40 (CD134) antibody.

Sequencing used immunoSEQ multiplex PCR; TCRdb keeps in-frame clones, though not all of them. Of just under 55,000 clones listed, approximately 80% are singletons. Autoimmune disease history or systemic immunosuppression barred patients. This clone was seen a handful of times. Its cognate antigen is unknown. V gave up 2 bases and J gave up 4 bases, with 10 bases separating them. This CDR3 is 14 amino acids long. Germline assignment: CDR1 LNHDA and CDR2 SQIVND (reference sequence). Overall study results and limits: Both CD4+ and CD8+ T cell populations in blood had undergone clonal expansion by week 6 at 0.1 to 3.0 mg/kg. Expanded clones were, on average, more numerous in CD8+ T cells than in CD4+.

Sequencing used CD4+ or CD8+ T cells sorted from blood, obtained in a trial of the OX40 agonist ivuxolimab. The sequence was collected from an adult with an advanced solid tumor such as melanoma, head and neck, liver or kidney cancer. The V and J genes are TRBV19 and TRBJ2-3, with D perhaps TRBD1 (5 bases). Here the CDR3 DNA reads TGTGCCAGTAGTATATCAGGGTCGGCAGATACGCAGTATTTT. Amino acids: CASSISGSADTQYF.